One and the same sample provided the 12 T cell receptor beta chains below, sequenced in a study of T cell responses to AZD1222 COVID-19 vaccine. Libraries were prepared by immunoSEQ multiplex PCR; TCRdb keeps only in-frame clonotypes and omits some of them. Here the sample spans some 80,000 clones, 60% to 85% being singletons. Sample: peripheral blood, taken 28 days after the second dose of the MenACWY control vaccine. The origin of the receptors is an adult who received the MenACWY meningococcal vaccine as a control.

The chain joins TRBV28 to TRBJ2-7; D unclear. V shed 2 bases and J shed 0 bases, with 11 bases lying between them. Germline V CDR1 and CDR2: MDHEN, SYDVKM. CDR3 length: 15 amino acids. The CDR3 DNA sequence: TGTGCCAGCAGTTTAGAACCGCGGAGCTCCTACGAGCAGTACTTC. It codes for CASSLEPRSSYEQYF.

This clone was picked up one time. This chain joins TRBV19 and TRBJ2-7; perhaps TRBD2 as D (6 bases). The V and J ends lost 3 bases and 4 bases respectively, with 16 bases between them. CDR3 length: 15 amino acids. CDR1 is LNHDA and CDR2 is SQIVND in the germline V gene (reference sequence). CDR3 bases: TGTGCCAGTAGTATGCGGGACGGCCAAGGATACGAGCAGTACTTC. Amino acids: CASSMRDGQGYEQYF.

The CDR3 region is CASSPTGRLYYGYTF. As DNA, the CDR3 is TGTGCCAGCAGCCCCACAGGAAGACTTTACTATGGCTACACCTTC. The chain is built from TRBV5-5 and TRBJ1-2; tentatively, D is TRBD1 (5 bases). Germline V gene sequence: CDR1 SGHKS, CDR2 YYEKEE (reference sequence). The V end lost 4 bases, the J end lost 3 bases, and 16 bases lay between the germline ends. This CDR3 has 15 amino acids. Filled out from reference TRBV5-5 and TRBJ1-2, the complete variable domain reads DAGVTQSPTHLIKTRGQQVTLRCSPISGHKSVSWYQQVLGQGPQFIFQYYEKEERGRGNFPDRFSARQFPNYSSELNVNALLLGDSALYLCASSPTGRLYYGYTFGSGTRLTVV.

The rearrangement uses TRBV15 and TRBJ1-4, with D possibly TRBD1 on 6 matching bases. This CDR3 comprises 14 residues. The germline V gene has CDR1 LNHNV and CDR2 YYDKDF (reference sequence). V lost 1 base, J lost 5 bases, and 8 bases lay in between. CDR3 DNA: TGTGCCACCAGCAGAGCAAGGGGGAATGAAAAACTGTTTTTT. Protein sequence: CATSRARGNEKLFF.

CDR3 nucleotide sequence: TGTGCCTGGAGTGTTGCCGGGAACACTGAAGCTTTCTTT. Encoded protein: CAWSVAGNTEAFF. This sequence joins TRBV30 and TRBJ1-1, with D hard to call. The ends were cut back, 0 bases at V and 1 base at J, with 6 bases in the middle. This CDR3 comprises 13 residues. Germline V gene sequence: CDR1 GTSNPN, CDR2 SVGIG (reference sequence).

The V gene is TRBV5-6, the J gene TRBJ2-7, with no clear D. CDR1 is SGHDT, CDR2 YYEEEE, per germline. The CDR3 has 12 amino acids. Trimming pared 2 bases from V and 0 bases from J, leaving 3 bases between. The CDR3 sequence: CASSFSSYEQYF. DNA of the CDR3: TGTGCCAGCAGCTTTAGCTCCTACGAGCAGTACTTC. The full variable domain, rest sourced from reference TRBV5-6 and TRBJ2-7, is DAGVTQSPTHLIKTRGQQVTLRCSPKSGHDTVSWYQQALGQGPQFIFQYYEEEERQRGNFPDRFSGHQFPNYSSELNVNALLLGDSALYLCASSFSSYEQYFGPGTRLTVT.

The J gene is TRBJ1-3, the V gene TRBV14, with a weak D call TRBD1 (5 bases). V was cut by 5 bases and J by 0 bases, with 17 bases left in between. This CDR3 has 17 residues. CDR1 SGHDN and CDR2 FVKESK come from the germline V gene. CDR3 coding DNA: TGTGCCAGCAGCTTCACCCCGGGACGGAGCTCTGGAAACACCATATATTTT. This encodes CASSFTPGRSSGNTIYF.

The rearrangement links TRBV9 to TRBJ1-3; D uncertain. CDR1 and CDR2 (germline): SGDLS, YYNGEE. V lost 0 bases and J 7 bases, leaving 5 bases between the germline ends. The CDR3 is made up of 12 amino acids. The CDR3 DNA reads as TGTGCCAGCAGCGTAGATCGGAACACCATATATTTT. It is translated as CASSVDRNTIYF.

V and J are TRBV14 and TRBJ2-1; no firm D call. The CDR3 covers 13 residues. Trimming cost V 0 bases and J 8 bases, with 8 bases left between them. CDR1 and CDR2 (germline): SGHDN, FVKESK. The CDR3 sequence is CASSQDQAYEQFF. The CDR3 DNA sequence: TGTGCCAGCAGCCAAGATCAAGCGTATGAGCAGTTCTTC. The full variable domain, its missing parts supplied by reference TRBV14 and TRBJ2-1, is EAGVTQFPSHSVIEKGQTVTLRCDPISGHDNLYWYRRVMGKEIKFLLHFVKESKQDESGMPNNRFLAERTGGTYSTLKVQPAELEDSGVYFCASSQDQAYEQFFGPGTRLTVL.

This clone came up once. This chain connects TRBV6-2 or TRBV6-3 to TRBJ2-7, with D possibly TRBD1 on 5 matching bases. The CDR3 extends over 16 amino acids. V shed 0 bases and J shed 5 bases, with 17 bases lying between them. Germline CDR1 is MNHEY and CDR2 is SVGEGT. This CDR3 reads CASSYSMHQGADEQYF. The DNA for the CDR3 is TGTGCCAGCAGTTACTCAATGCACCAGGGCGCGGACGAGCAGTACTTC.

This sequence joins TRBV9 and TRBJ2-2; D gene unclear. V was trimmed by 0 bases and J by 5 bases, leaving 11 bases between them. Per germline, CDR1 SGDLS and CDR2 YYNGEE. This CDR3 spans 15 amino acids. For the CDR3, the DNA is TGTGCCAGCAGCGTAGCCAGGCAGCAAACCGGGGAGCTGTTTTTT. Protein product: CASSVARQQTGELFF.

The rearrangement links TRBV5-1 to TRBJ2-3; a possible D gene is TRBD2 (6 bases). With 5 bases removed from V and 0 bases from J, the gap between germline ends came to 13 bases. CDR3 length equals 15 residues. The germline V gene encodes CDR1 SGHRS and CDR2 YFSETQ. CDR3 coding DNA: TGCGCCAGCAGTAGCGGAGTTCCTAGCACAGATACGCAGTATTTT. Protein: CASSSGVPSTDTQYF.